Presented here are 20 T cell receptor beta chains from one specimen sequenced in a study of monozygotic twins with cystic fibrosis. The assay was immunoSEQ multiplex PCR, and TCRdb's table has in-frame clones only and misses some. The sample lists tens of thousands of clones, 85% to 95% seen once, with 0.29% in the top ten. The sequenced material came from blood. These receptors all come from a girl aged 2 to 9 with cystic fibrosis.

The chain recombines TRBV6-6 with TRBJ1-2; no clear D gene. Trimming stripped 7 bases from V and 2 bases from J, with 14 bases between. The CDR3 consists of 14 residues. CDR1 and CDR2 (germline): MNHNY, SVGAGI (reference sequence). CDR3 residues: CASTPDGLNYGYTF. Written as DNA, the CDR3 is TGTGCCAGCACCCCGGACGGCCTAAACTATGGCTACACCTTC.

This clone has a single count. This chain joins TRBV4-3 and TRBJ2-1, with 9 nucleotides matching TRBD1. V was pared by 0 bases and J by 5 bases, with 5 bases of the junction left unmatched. Per the germline V gene, CDR1 is LGHNA and CDR2 is YSLEER. CDR3 length equals 16 residues. The CDR3 sequence is CASSQEGTGSDNEQFF. CDR3 bases: TGCGCCAGCAGCCAAGAAGGGACAGGGTCCGACAATGAGCAGTTCTTC.

This clone was seen a handful of times. The chain joins TRBV7-9 to TRBJ1-5, with D possibly TRBD1 on 5 matching bases. The V and J ends lost 5 bases and 7 bases respectively, with 9 bases between them. The CDR3 is 12 amino acids. CDR1 is SEHNR, CDR2 FQNEAQ, per germline (reference sequence). Here the CDR3 reads CASSNQGQPQHF. Here the CDR3 DNA reads TGTGCCAGCAGCAACCAGGGACAGCCCCAGCATTTT.

This chain joins TRBV9 and TRBJ1-2; D is undetermined. Germline assignment: CDR1 SGDLS and CDR2 YYNGEE. The CDR3 runs 14 residues. V was cut by 4 bases and J by 4 bases, with 14 bases left in between. For the CDR3, the DNA is TGTGCCAGCAGCCAGGCAGGACCATTCTATGGCTACACCTTC. Translated: CASSQAGPFYGYTF.

The chain is built from TRBV7-6 and TRBJ1-1; 8 bases are shared with TRBD1. CDR1 is SGHVS, CDR2 FNYEAQ, per germline. V trimming: 5 bases; J trimming: 8 bases; junction bases outside the gene matches: 13. CDR3 length: 15 residues. Here the CDR3 DNA reads TGTGCCAGCAGCCCCCTTTCAGGACAGGGCGTCGAAGCTTTCTTT. Translated, it gives CASSPLSGQGVEAFF.

The genes are TRBV14 and TRBJ2-5; possibly TRBD1 or TRBD2 for D (6 bases each). V was clipped by 5 bases and J by 5 bases, with 18 bases between them. CDR3 length: 15 amino acids. CDR1 and CDR2 from the germline V gene are SGHDN and FVKESK. The CDR3: CASSARTGAGETQYF. CDR3 DNA: TGTGCCAGCAGCGCCCGGACGGGGGCGGGCGAGACCCAGTACTTC.

V usage is TRBV27 and J usage is TRBJ1-6; D may be TRBD1 (6 bases). CDR3 length equals 15 residues. V gave up 0 bases and J gave up 8 bases, with 11 bases separating them. Germline assignment: CDR1 MNHEY and CDR2 SMNVEV (reference sequence). The CDR3 coding sequence is TGTGCCAGCAGTTTATCGACCAGGGGTGATTCACCCCTCCACTTT. As protein: CASSLSTRGDSPLHF.

The genes are TRBV25-1 and TRBJ2-7; 7 bases are shared with TRBD2. The V gene's germline CDR1 is MGHDK and CDR2 SYGVNS. This CDR3 comprises 17 residues. Losses at the gene ends were 3 bases for V and 0 bases for J; bases not matched to a gene: 11. The DNA of the CDR3 is TGTGCCAGCAGTGATTCGGCCCGGGGGGATCTCTCCTACGAGCAGTACTTC. Translating it yields CASSDSARGDLSYEQYF.

The CDR3 DNA is TGTGCCAGCAGTTCACCCCCTGACAGGGTGAACTATGGCTACACCTTC. This gives the protein CASSSPPDRVNYGYTF. The V and J genes are TRBV7-9 and TRBJ1-2; 7 nucleotides align to TRBD1. Germline CDR1 is SEHNR and CDR2 is FQNEAQ (reference sequence). There are 16 residues in the CDR3. The V and J ends lost 6 bases and 2 bases, in that order; junction bases with no gene match: 12. The full variable domain, in which reference TRBV7-9 and TRBJ1-2 provide the parts outside the CDR3, is DTGVSQNPRHKITKRGQNVTFRCDPISEHNRLYWYRQTLGQGPEFLTYFQNEAQLEKSRLLSDRFSAERPKGSFSTLEIQRTEQGDSAMYLCASSSPPDRVNYGYTFGSGTRLTVV.

This rearrangement joins TRBV4-3 to TRBJ2-7; 8 bases are a match to TRBD2. The trim removed 0 bases at V and 0 bases at J, leaving 7 bases unmatched. The CDR3 has 17 residues. CDR1 is LGHNA and CDR2 is YSLEER in the germline V gene. The CDR3 loop is CASSQEVLRGASYEQYF. In DNA form, the CDR3 reads TGCGCCAGCAGCCAAGAGGTGCTGCGGGGGGCCTCCTACGAGCAGTACTTC.

The chain combines TRBV2 with TRBJ2-5, with 9 bases aligning to TRBD1. With V trimmed by 1 base and J by 6 bases, 9 bases remained unmatched. The germline CDR1 and CDR2 sequences are SNHLY and FYNNEI. This CDR3 is 16 amino acids long. CDR3 nucleotide sequence: TGTGCCAGCAGTGAAGGGTTCCGAGACAGGGGGAAGACCCAGTACTTC. This sequence encodes CASSEGFRDRGKTQYF.

The gene calls are TRBV6-1 and TRBJ1-5; D not resolved. The CDR3 loop spans 14 amino acids. Trimming took off 4 bases at V and 0 bases at J, with 7 bases between the two ends. Germline-derived CDR1 and CDR2 are MNHNS and SASEGT. The CDR3 nucleotides read TGTGCCAGCAGTGGCCCGTTTAGCAATCAGCCCCAGCATTTT. Translated, it gives CASSGPFSNQPQHF.

The genes are TRBV6-1 and TRBJ1-1, with 7 bases identical to TRBD1. Per germline, CDR1 MNHNS and CDR2 SASEGT. The CDR3 covers 15 residues. Trimming at V came to 4 bases and at J to 0 bases, leaving 5 bases not matched to a gene. The CDR3 DNA reads as TGTGCCAGCAGTGTGACAGGGATGGTGAACACTGAAGCTTTCTTT. It translates to CASSVTGMVNTEAFF.

This sequence joins TRBV2 and TRBJ1-2; D remains unclear. In germline, CDR1 is SNHLY, CDR2 FYNNEI. The V end lost 8 bases, the J end lost 0 bases, and 4 bases lay between the germline ends. The CDR3 is made up of 11 amino acids. CDR3 sequence reads: CASSANYGYTF. The CDR3 coding sequence is TGTGCCAGCTCCGCTAACTATGGCTACACCTTC. Based on the CDR3 plus reference TRBV2 and TRBJ1-2, the full variable domain is EPEVTQTPSHQVTQMGQEVILRCVPISNHLYFYWYRQILGQKVEFLVSFYNNEISEKSEIFDDQFSVERPDGSNFTLKIRSTKLEDSAMYFCASSANYGYTFGSGTRLTVV.

This chain connects TRBV6-5 to TRBJ2-7, with no clear D. Germline CDR1 and CDR2: MNHEY and SVGAGI. With 5 bases removed from V and 2 bases from J, the gap between germline ends came to 10 bases. The CDR3 totals 13 residues. CDR3 DNA: TGTGCCAGCAGTCTAGGAACCCCCTACGAGCAGTACTTC. Translation gives CASSLGTPYEQYF.

The V gene is TRBV6-5, the J gene TRBJ1-2, with D perhaps matching TRBD1 (6 bases). Germline CDR1 MNHEY, CDR2 SVGAGI. V lost 0 bases and J lost 8, with 10 bases in between. The CDR3 extends over 13 amino acids. CDR3 amino acids: CASSYSQGSGYTF. The CDR3 coding sequence is TGTGCCAGCAGTTACTCGCAGGGGTCGGGCTACACCTTC.

V usage is TRBV7-9 and J usage is TRBJ2-7, with 7 bases aligning to TRBD1. The CDR3 covers 16 residues. The trim removed 5 bases at V and 0 bases at J, leaving 10 bases unmatched. CDR1 and CDR2 (germline): SEHNR, FQNEAQ (reference sequence). CDR3 nucleotide sequence: TGTGCCAGCAGCGTGATCCCCGGGACAGACTCCTACGAGCAGTACTTC. Protein product: CASSVIPGTDSYEQYF. The full variable domain, in which reference TRBV7-9 and TRBJ2-7 provide the parts outside the CDR3, is DTGVSQNPRHKITKRGQNVTFRCDPISEHNRLYWYRQTLGQGPEFLTYFQNEAQLEKSRLLSDRFSAERPKGSFSTLEIQRTEQGDSAMYLCASSVIPGTDSYEQYFGPGTRLTVT.

The rearrangement joins TRBV10-3 to TRBJ1-1, with D perhaps matching TRBD1 (6 bases). Germline V lookup: CDR1 ENHRY, CDR2 SYGVKD. This CDR3 is built from 14 residues. The ends were cut back, 6 bases at V and 2 bases at J, with 13 bases in the middle. CDR3 region: CAIRSDRTNTEAFF. The CDR3 DNA is TGTGCCATCAGGTCGGACAGAACTAACACTGAAGCTTTCTTT.

The V call is TRBV27, the J call TRBJ2-7; D unresolved. Germline lookup yields CDR1 MNHEY and CDR2 SMNVEV (reference sequence). The V end lost 7 bases, the J end lost 1 base, and 5 bases lay between the germline ends. The CDR3 spans 11 residues. The CDR3 sequence: CASNDSYEQYF. The CDR3, as DNA: TGTGCCAGCAATGATTCCTACGAGCAGTACTTC.

The V call is TRBV9, the J call TRBJ2-3, with TRBD1 identical over 11 bases. From germline, CDR1 is SGDLS and CDR2 YYNGEE. The CDR3 covers 17 residues. The ends lost 2 bases at V and 3 bases at J; junction bases unmatched: 8. CDR3 sequence: CASSVAGGQGATDTQYF. The CDR3, as DNA: TGTGCCAGCAGCGTGGCGGGAGGACAGGGGGCGACAGATACGCAGTATTTT. The full variable domain, rest sourced from reference TRBV9 and TRBJ2-3, is DSGVTQTPKHLITATGQRVTLRCSPRSGDLSVYWYQQSLDQGLQFLIQYYNGEERAKGNILERFSAQQFPDLHSELNLSSLELGDSALYFCASSVAGGQGATDTQYFGPGTRLTVL.